The rows below give T cell receptor beta chains drawn from one sample of a study of radiotherapy plus CTLA-4 blockade in lung cancer. Sequenced by immunoSEQ multiplex PCR; TCRdb stores in-frame clones only, minus some. The sample consists of about 50,000 clones, roughly 81% of them appearing once. Sequenced here: peripheral blood, sampled from a patient treated with radiotherapy plus ipilimumab. These TCRs come from a human donor with non-small cell lung cancer whose response to radiotherapy plus ipilimumab could not be evaluated. Both conserved end residues are part of each CDR3. D genes are given only for firm matches. The size entry is marked missing in some rows and otherwise reads once, few, many or a size class.

j_call	clone_size	d_call	v_call	cdr3_nt	cdr3_aa
TRBJ1-2	NA	TRBD1	TRBV4-1	TGCGCCAGCAGCGCTCGGGACAGGGATGGCTACACCTTC	CASSARDRDGYTF
TRBJ1-2	few	TRBD1	TRBV19	TGTGCCAGTAGTGGACAGGGCTTTAACTATGGCTACACCTTC	CASSGQGFNYGYTF
TRBJ2-2	NA	NA	TRBV27	TGTGCCAGCAGTTACCTGCAGGACACCGGGGAGCTGTTTTTT	CASSYLQDTGELFF
TRBJ2-1	once	TRBD1	TRBV28	TGTGCCAGCAGTTCTGTCCCGGGACAGGGCCGGGGATACAATGAGCAGTTCTTC	CASSSVPGQGRGYNEQFF
TRBJ2-2	NA	NA	TRBV29-1	TGCAGCGTTGAAGCAGGAACCGGGGAGCTGTTTTTT	CSVEAGTGELFF
TRBJ2-6	NA	TRBD1	TRBV5-6	TGTGCCAGCAGTCCCGACAGGGGGAATTCTGGGGCCAACGTCCTGACTTTC	CASSPDRGNSGANVLTF
TRBJ2-4	NA	TRBD1	TRBV7-2	TGTGCCAGCAGCTTACAGGGGGCGAAGGGGAACATTCAGTACTTC	CASSLQGAKGNIQYF
TRBJ1-1	NA	NA	TRBV29-1	TGCAGCGTTGAAGGAGTGGGGGGTAAGACTGAAGCTTTCTTT	CSVEGVGGKTEAFF
TRBJ1-5	NA	TRBD1	TRBV18	TGTGCCAGCCACACAGGGGGGGCTTACAATCAGCCCCAGCATTTT	CASHTGGAYNQPQHF
TRBJ2-1	NA	NA	TRBV7-2	TGTGCCAGCAGCTTCCTTACTAGTGGGTACAATGAGCAGTTCTTC	CASSFLTSGYNEQFF
TRBJ2-7	NA	NA	TRBV20-1	TGCAGTGCCCAAAACTACGAGCAGTACTTC	CSAQNYEQYF
TRBJ2-2	NA	TRBD2	TRBV25-1	TGTGCCAGCCTAGGACTAGCGGGAGACCCAGGCACCGGGGAGCTGTTTTTT	CASLGLAGDPGTGELFF
TRBJ1-2	NA	TRBD1	TRBV25-1	TGTGCCAGCAGCCGGGACAGCTGGGGCTACACCTTC	CASSRDSWGYTF
TRBJ2-1	once	TRBD2	TRBV19	TGTGCCAGTAGTATAGATTCGCTAGCGGCCTACAATGAGCAGTTCTTC	CASSIDSLAAYNEQFF
TRBJ2-7	NA	NA	TRBV21-1	TGTGCCAGCAGCATCCGAAGTGGACAGGGGGTCTCCTACGAGCAGTACTTC	CASSIRSGQGVSYEQYF
TRBJ1-2	NA	TRBD1	TRBV28	TGTGCCAGCAGTGGACAGGGCTATGGCTACACCTTC	CASSGQGYGYTF
TRBJ1-5	NA	TRBD1	TRBV28	TGTGCCAGCAGTGGGACAGGAGCCTTTGAGCCCCAGCATTTT	CASSGTGAFEPQHF
TRBJ2-3	NA	NA	TRBV12-5	TGTGCTAGTGGCAGGGGCGAGGGATCTCCGGGTACAGATACGCAGTATTTT	CASGRGEGSPGTDTQYF
TRBJ2-1	NA	TRBD2	TRBV7-2	TGTGCCACCGCGGGAGAGGAGCAGTTCTTC	CATAGEEQFF
TRBJ1-3	NA	NA	TRBV5-4	TGTGCCAGCAGCTTGGAGGCAGGGTCCGGAAACACCATATATTTT	CASSLEAGSGNTIYF
TRBJ1-5	NA	NA	TRBV28	TGTGCCAGCAAGATAAGGGAGCCTCATCAGCCCCAGCATTTT	CASKIREPHQPQHF
TRBJ1-1	NA	NA	TRBV6-5	TGTGCCAGCAGTTACTCGAGAGGGGGAGAAGCTTTCTTT	CASSYSRGGEAFF
TRBJ2-7	NA	NA	TRBV28	TGTGCCAGCACCCTGGGACACGGCAGCTCCTACGAGCAGTACTTC	CASTLGHGSSYEQYF
TRBJ2-7	NA	TRBD2	TRBV4-2	TGTGCCAGCAGCCAAGTAACTAGCGGGAGAAACGAGCAGTACTTC	CASSQVTSGRNEQYF
TRBJ2-2	NA	TRBD1	TRBV6-5	TGTGCCAGCAGTTTCAGAACAGGGGCAGCCGGGGAGCTGTTTTTT	CASSFRTGAAGELFF
TRBJ2-3	NA	NA	TRBV13	TGTGCCAGCAGCTCCAGGGGCACAGATACGCAGTATTTT	CASSSRGTDTQYF
TRBJ1-1	NA	NA	TRBV5-1	TGCGCCAGCAGCGCCTTGGACAGTAGAGCTGAAGCTTTCTTT	CASSALDSRAEAFF
TRBJ2-7	NA	NA	TRBV5-1	TGCGCCAGCAGCTTGGCTATGGGGGGCGGGAGCGCATACGAGCAGTACTTC	CASSLAMGGGSAYEQYF
TRBJ1-5	NA	TRBD1	TRBV6-5	TGTGCCAGCAGGGCCCGGACAGGACGCAATCAGCCCCAGCATTTT	CASRARTGRNQPQHF
TRBJ2-1	NA	TRBD2	TRBV27	TGTGCCAGCAGTTTATCAGCGGGAGCCCACAATGAGCAGTTCTTC	CASSLSAGAHNEQFF
TRBJ2-3	NA	NA	TRBV5-1	TGCGCCAGCAGGGGCAGTAACACAGATACGCAGTATTTT	CASRGSNTDTQYF
TRBJ1-2	NA	NA	TRBV29-1	TGCAGCGTTGTCGTCAGAAACTATGGCTACACCTTC	CSVVVRNYGYTF
TRBJ2-1	NA	NA	TRBV28	TGTGCCAGCCTTCCTGGCGGGGCCAAAAGCTCCTACAATGAGCAGTTCTTC	CASLPGGAKSSYNEQFF
TRBJ2-2	NA	NA	TRBV18	TGTGCCAGCTCACCATCAAGTTCGGGACAGAACACCGGGGAGCTGTTTTTT	CASSPSSSGQNTGELFF
TRBJ2-1	NA	NA	TRBV6-6	TGTGCCAGCAGTTATTATCCAGCGGGTCCGTACAATGAGCAGTTCTTC	CASSYYPAGPYNEQFF
TRBJ2-1	NA	TRBD1	TRBV9	TGTGCCAGCAGCGTGACGGACAGGGGTTCCAATGAGCAGTTCTTC	CASSVTDRGSNEQFF
TRBJ1-1	NA	TRBD1	TRBV28	TGTGCCAGCAGTCCGGGACAGGGGGGCCGGGCTTTCTTT	CASSPGQGGRAFF
TRBJ1-5	NA	TRBD1	TRBV28	TGTGCCAGCAGCTTTACAGGGGGCAAAGGCAATCAGCCCCAGCATTTT	CASSFTGGKGNQPQHF
TRBJ2-1	NA	TRBD2	TRBV29-1	TGCAGCGTTCTCAGGGGTAGCGGGAGAGTCCGGGGATCCTACAATGAGCAGTTCTTC	CSVLRGSGRVRGSYNEQFF
TRBJ2-3	NA	NA	TRBV7-2	TGTGCCAGCAGCCCCTTCCTAGATACGCAGTATTTT	CASSPFLDTQYF
TRBJ1-2	NA	TRBD1	TRBV7-9	TGTGCCAGCAGCCAAGACCGGGACAGAGCTACCTCCAACTATGGCTACACCTTC	CASSQDRDRATSNYGYTF
TRBJ1-1	NA	NA	TRBV11-2	TGTGCCAGCAGCTTATATCAGGGGAACACTGAAGCTTTCTTT	CASSLYQGNTEAFF
TRBJ2-7	NA	NA	TRBV11-2	TGTGCCAGCAGCTTTGGTGGGACTCTCTACGAGCAGTACTTC	CASSFGGTLYEQYF
TRBJ2-2	few	NA	TRBV9	TGTGCCAGCAGCGTGTCTCCCGGGGAGCTGTTTTTT	CASSVSPGELFF
TRBJ1-4	NA	NA	TRBV7-2	TGTGCCAGCAGCTCGATACAGGTGGACCTAGGAAAACTGTTTTTT	CASSSIQVDLGKLFF
TRBJ2-1	NA	TRBD2	TRBV7-9	TGTGCCAGCGCCGGGTTCGCGGGGACTAGTACGAATGAGCAGTTCTTC	CASAGFAGTSTNEQFF
TRBJ2-7	NA	TRBD2	TRBV5-8	TGTGCCAGCAGCTTGGGAGGGACTAGCGGGTACGAGCAGTACTTC	CASSLGGTSGYEQYF
TRBJ2-7	NA	TRBD2	TRBV2	TGTGCCAGTAGAGCGGGACCTGAGCAGTACTTC	CASRAGPEQYF
TRBJ1-5	NA	TRBD1	TRBV11-2	TGTGCCAGCAGCACCGGACAGGGGTTGTATCAGCCCCAGCATTTT	CASSTGQGLYQPQHF
TRBJ1-5	NA	NA	TRBV28	TGTGCCAGCAGTTTAGGTGCAGGGTTGGGCAATCAGCCCCAGCATTTT	CASSLGAGLGNQPQHF
TRBJ1-3	NA	NA	TRBV7-2	TGTGCCAGCAGCAAGCCCGGTCCTGGAAACACCATATATTTT	CASSKPGPGNTIYF